This T cell receptor beta chain emerged from a study of blood T cell repertoires in COVID-19. For the study at large: Both acute and convalescent COVID-19 samples were obtained from the United States, Italy and Spain. T cells, B-cell-depleted T cells, or PBMCs supplied cDNA or gDNA.

Germline loops: CDR1 LNHDA, CDR2 SQIVND (reference sequence). The V and J ends lost 6 bases and 4 bases, in that order; junction bases with no gene match: 12. The CDR3 length is 15 residues. Methods used by the authors: Quantification of nucleated cells was approximated via reference gene primer amplification. Repertoires were generated with immunoSEQ multiplex PCR, while TCRdb's copy carries only in-frame clones and drops some. That table furnishes V, J and clone size, whereas the DNA furnished D and trimming. Of over 75,000 clones listed, about 78% are singletons. The rearrangement links TRBV19 to TRBJ2-7, with 7 bases aligning to TRBD1. The specimen sequenced was peripheral blood. The source is a man aged 50 to 60 who had recovered from COVID-19. The DNA for the CDR3 is TGTGCCAGTAGCAACGGGCCAGGGGGTTCTTACGAGCAGTACTTC. Its translation is CASSNGPGGSYEQYF.